Listed below are T cell receptor beta chains from one sample, sequenced in a study of blood T cell repertoires in COVID-19. Clones were sequenced by immunoSEQ multiplex PCR, and TCRdb holds only the in-frame ones, with some missing. The table has roughly 220,000 clones, roughly four fifths seen once. The sample was PBMCs or T cells enriched from blood (not recorded which). The receptors originated from a woman in her thirties or forties with acute COVID-19. Each CDR3 is given with its conserved first and last residue. Each record gives: J gene, D gene, clone size, V gene, CDR3 protein, CDR3 DNA. D genes are given only for firm matches. The size entry is marked missing in some rows and otherwise reads once, few, many or a size class.

J: TRBJ2-1
D: NA
size: NA
V: TRBV11-2
CDR3: CASSLDRQHYNEQFF
DNA: TGTGCCAGCAGCTTAGACCGCCAACACTACAATGAGCAGTTCTTC

J: TRBJ1-1
D: NA
size: NA
V: TRBV6-5
CDR3: CASSRGRNTEAFF
DNA: TGTGCCAGCAGTAGGGGGAGGAACACTGAAGCTTTCTTT

J: TRBJ1-4
D: NA
size: NA
V: TRBV7-6
CDR3: CASSALGDTQRPNEKLFF
DNA: TGTGCCAGCAGCGCCCTGGGGGACACACAGCGACCTAATGAAAAACTGTTTTTT

J: TRBJ2-7
D: NA
size: NA
V: TRBV28
CDR3: CASSPATTPYEQYF
DNA: TGTGCCAGCAGTCCGGCGACTACCCCCTACGAGCAGTACTTC

J: TRBJ2-3
D: TRBD2
size: NA
V: TRBV5-4
CDR3: CASSTGLAGGQSDTQYF
DNA: TGTGCCAGCAGCACGGGACTAGCGGGGGGGCAGTCAGATACGCAGTATTTT

J: TRBJ2-6
D: TRBD1
size: NA
V: TRBV19
CDR3: CATRQGGVAGANVLTF
DNA: TGTGCCACCAGACAGGGTGGGGTGGCTGGGGCCAACGTCCTGACTTTC

J: TRBJ1-2
D: NA
size: NA
V: TRBV5-1
CDR3: CASSSTRANYGYTF
DNA: TGCGCCAGCAGTTCTACCAGGGCGAACTATGGCTACACCTTC

J: TRBJ2-7
D: NA
size: NA
V: TRBV11-2
CDR3: CASSSQLDEQYF
DNA: TGTGCCAGCAGCTCCCAACTTGACGAGCAGTACTTC

J: TRBJ1-5
D: TRBD1
size: NA
V: TRBV7-2
CDR3: CASSGGGQPQHF
DNA: TGTGCCAGCTCAGGGGGAGGTCAGCCCCAGCATTTT

J: TRBJ2-1
D: NA
size: NA
V: TRBV7-2
CDR3: CASSPRRGLLIQEYEQFF
DNA: TGTGCCAGCAGCCCGAGAAGGGGACTCCTCATCCAGGAATATGAGCAGTTCTTC

J: TRBJ1-6
D: TRBD1
size: NA
V: TRBV18
CDR3: CASSPDRGNSPLHF
DNA: TGTGCCAGCTCACCAGACAGGGGGAATTCACCCCTCCACTTT

J: TRBJ1-2
D: NA
size: few
V: TRBV21-1
CDR3: CASSKDAGIWGYTF
DNA: TGTGCCAGCAGCAAAGATGCCGGGATTTGGGGCTACACCTTC

J: TRBJ2-3
D: TRBD1
size: NA
V: TRBV7-2
CDR3: CASSITGGTDTQYF
DNA: TGTGCCAGCAGCATAACAGGGGGCACAGATACGCAGTATTTT

J: TRBJ2-1
D: NA
size: NA
V: TRBV27
CDR3: CASSRGVGSYNEQFF
DNA: TGTGCCAGCAGTAGGGGTGTTGGCTCCTACAATGAGCAGTTCTTC

J: TRBJ1-1
D: TRBD1
size: NA
V: TRBV5-4
CDR3: CASSPRTGGAAEAFF
DNA: TGTGCCAGCAGCCCCCGGACAGGGGGCGCCGCTGAAGCTTTCTTT

J: TRBJ2-7
D: TRBD1
size: NA
V: TRBV30
CDR3: CAWSGGSGGIYEQYF
DNA: TGTGCCTGGAGTGGTGGGTCAGGGGGCATCTACGAGCAGTACTTC

J: TRBJ2-7
D: NA
size: NA
V: TRBV3-1/TRBV3-2
CDR3: CASSHDLAYEQYF
DNA: TGTGCCAGCAGCCATGACTTAGCCTACGAGCAGTACTTC

J: TRBJ1-5
D: NA
size: NA
V: TRBV28
CDR3: CASSFRGANNQPQHF
DNA: TGTGCCAGCAGTTTTCGGGGGGCGAACAATCAGCCCCAGCATTTT

J: TRBJ1-2
D: TRBD1
size: NA
V: TRBV9
CDR3: CASSVAPDRGGGYTF
DNA: TGTGCCAGCAGCGTGGCGCCGGACAGGGGAGGTGGCTACACCTTC

J: TRBJ1-2
D: NA
size: NA
V: TRBV19
CDR3: CASSPTGPYGYTF
DNA: TGTGCCAGTAGTCCAACAGGGCCCTATGGCTACACCTTC

J: TRBJ2-7
D: TRBD2
size: NA
V: TRBV28
CDR3: CASSSPAGGARYEQYF
DNA: TGTGCCAGCAGTTCCCCCGCGGGAGGAGCCCGCTACGAGCAGTACTTC

J: TRBJ1-5
D: TRBD1
size: NA
V: TRBV30
CDR3: CAWSVWGRGQPQHF
DNA: TGTGCCTGGAGTGTATGGGGCAGGGGGCAGCCCCAGCATTTT

J: TRBJ1-1
D: TRBD1
size: once
V: TRBV29-1
CDR3: CSVPRQGEAFF
DNA: TGCAGCGTTCCCCGACAGGGCGAAGCTTTCTTT

J: TRBJ2-3
D: TRBD1
size: NA
V: TRBV5-1
CDR3: CASSLEQGKGADTQYF
DNA: TGCGCCAGCAGCTTGGAACAGGGGAAGGGCGCAGATACGCAGTATTTT